This T cell receptor (beta chain) stems from a study of diagnostic markers for celiac disease. Germline CDR1 SGHRS, CDR2 YFSETQ. The CDR3 covers 13 residues. Each CDR3 protein gets one entry in TCRdb, which reprocessed the reads and gives no DNA. The ten top clones account for 5.9%, within a sample of roughly 5,700 distinct CDR3 sequences. This TCR came from a human donor. This table probably holds off-target reads from a library built for another chain. The rearrangement joins TRBV5-1 to TRBJ1-1; the TRBD1 assignment by TCRdb is unverifiable without DNA. The sample comprised either unsorted cells or a sorted T cell fraction (not recorded which). CDR3: CASSLWDNTEAFF.